The 17 T cell receptor beta chains in this list originate from one sample, sequenced in a study of CD8 T cells in Susac syndrome (dated by TCRdb to between 2018 and 2021). The method behind the library was the immunoSEQ multiplex PCR assay. RNA was extracted using the RNeasy kit, and roughly 0.45 to 1 microgram was reverse transcribed with random hexamers. TCRdb handled the public reads itself, with Q25 trimming in fastp and clone calling in MiXCR, and kept productive beta chains. Identical CDR3 proteins give one entry, which carries the most common genes and DNA. This sample holds fewer than 200,000 distinct CDR3 sequences; roughly 90% were observed only once. The ten biggest clones cover 0.085% to 0.09% of the sample. Sequences were obtained from CD4+ T cells from PBMCs. The receptors were gathered from a human donor with Susac syndrome.

The CDR3 DNA reads TGTGCCAGCAGCTCCGACAGGAACACTGAAGCTTTCTTT. Its protein is CASSSDRNTEAFF. The chain links TRBV11-2 to TRBJ1-1; possible D gene TRBD1, 5 bases. With 4 bases removed from V and 1 base from J, the gap between germline ends came to 7 bases. The CDR3 runs to 13 residues. The germline gives CDR1 SGHAT, CDR2 FQNNGV.

The chain uses TRBV28 and TRBJ1-2, with D tentatively TRBD1 (5 bases). Trimming removed 6 bases from V and 5 bases from J, with 13 bases in between. The CDR3 has 13 residues. CDR1 and CDR2 from the germline V gene are MDHEN and SYDVKM. CDR3 DNA sequence: TGTGCCAGCAGACCCAAAAGGGGATATGGCTACACCTTC. Translated: CASRPKRGYGYTF.

This chain links TRBV5-1 with TRBJ1-1; 7 bases are a match to TRBD1. CDR1 and CDR2 (germline): SGHRS, YFSETQ. With V trimmed by 0 bases and J by 1 base, 3 bases remained unmatched. The CDR3 sequence is 15 residues long. The CDR3 spells CASSLARDRNTEAFF. The DNA for the CDR3 is TGCGCCAGCAGCTTGGCCCGGGACAGGAACACTGAAGCTTTCTTT.

The V gene is TRBV4-1, the J gene TRBJ2-5, with 9 bases aligning to TRBD1. CDR1 and CDR2 from the germline V gene are MGHRA and YSYEKL. This CDR3 is 17 amino acids long. The ends lost 4 bases at V and 5 bases at J; junction bases unmatched: 14. In DNA, the CDR3 is TGCGCCAGCAGCCGAGATAGAGAGGACAGGGGATATGAGACCCAGTACTTC. Protein sequence: CASSRDREDRGYETQYF.

The V and J genes are TRBV12-3 or TRBV12-4 and TRBJ1-1; possibly TRBD1 for D (5 bases). Trimming removed 3 bases at V and 2 bases at J, with 19 bases between. This CDR3 region has 17 residues. CDR3 sequence reads: CASSLGQGSDGNTEAFF. The CDR3, as DNA: TGTGCCAGCAGTTTGGGGCAGGGATCCGACGGAAACACTGAAGCTTTCTTT.

V is TRBV6-2 or TRBV6-3 and J is TRBJ2-7; weak D call: TRBD2 (6 bases). CDR1 MNHEY and CDR2 SVGEGT come from the germline V gene. V was cut by 2 bases and J by 6 bases, with 29 bases left in between. This CDR3 region has 19 residues. CDR3 region: CASSYPPIGLTSSGFEQYF. The CDR3 DNA reads as TGTGCCAGCAGTTACCCCCCAATCGGATTAACTAGCTCAGGTTTCGAGCAGTACTTC.

This clonotype turned up a few times. The V gene is TRBV6-5, the J gene TRBJ1-1; D is undetermined. This CDR3 comprises 14 residues. Per germline, CDR1 MNHEY and CDR2 SVGAGI. V shed 1 base and J shed 1 base, with 7 bases lying between them. CDR3 sequence reads: CASSYLSENTEAFF. In DNA, the CDR3 is TGTGCCAGCAGTTACTTATCGGAGAACACTGAAGCTTTCTTT.

The genes are TRBV5-4 and TRBJ2-5; 13 bases map to TRBD2. The CDR3 is made up of 17 amino acids. With V trimmed by 4 bases and J by 5 bases, 11 bases remained unmatched. The V gene's germline CDR1 is SGHNT and CDR2 YYREEE (reference sequence). The CDR3: CASSRGTSGVGRETQYF. CDR3 in DNA: TGTGCCAGCAGCAGGGGGACTAGCGGGGTCGGTCGTGAGACCCAGTACTTC.

The chain recombines TRBV3-1 with TRBJ1-5, with D unresolved. This CDR3 has 16 amino acids. Trimming removed 3 bases from V and 0 bases from J, with 12 bases in between. Germline V CDR1 and CDR2: LGHDT, YNNKEL (reference sequence). CDR3 in DNA: TGTGCCAGCAGCCATAGTCAAGACAATAGCAATCAGCCCCAGCATTTT. Translation gives CASSHSQDNSNQPQHF.

The chain recombines TRBV7-9 with TRBJ2-2; 7 nucleotides match TRBD1. Germline loops: CDR1 SEHNR, CDR2 FQNEAQ (reference sequence). The CDR3 length is 15 residues. Trimming took 3 bases from V and 4 from J; bases not matched to a gene: 5. CDR3 in amino acids: CASSFGTATTGELFF. The CDR3 DNA reads as TGTGCCAGCAGCTTTGGGACAGCGACCACCGGGGAGCTGTTTTTT.

V usage is TRBV20-1 and J usage is TRBJ2-1; D is uncertain. The CDR3 is 13 amino acids. Germline V gives CDR1 DFQATT, CDR2 SNEGSKA (reference sequence). Trimming removed 1 base at V and 4 bases at J, with 8 bases between. For the CDR3, the DNA is TGCAGTGCTAGAGGTGTCAATTACAATGAGCAGTTCTTC. This gives the protein CSARGVNYNEQFF.

The chain is built from TRBV2 and TRBJ2-7; 11 positions match TRBD2. The CDR3 has 16 residues. Germline-derived CDR1 and CDR2 are SNHLY and FYNNEI. The V and J ends lost 8 bases and 4 bases, in that order; junction bases with no gene match: 13. CDR3: CASLTATSGSRYEQYF. For the CDR3, the DNA is TGTGCCAGCTTAACCGCCACTAGCGGGAGTCGATACGAGCAGTACTTC.

The J gene is TRBJ1-1, the V gene TRBV11-2; TRBD1 matches 7 bases. This CDR3 is 13 amino acids long. V trimming: 4 bases; J trimming: 9 bases; junction bases outside the gene matches: 8. Germline V gene lookup returns CDR1 SGHAT and CDR2 FQNNGV. CDR3 bases: TGTGCCAGCAGCTCTTTCCGGGACAGAAAAGCTTTCTTT. This translates into CASSSFRDRKAFF.

In its sample, this clonotype was seen a few times. The chain has TRBV2 and TRBJ1-5, with D perhaps TRBD1 (5 bases). The germline gives CDR1 SNHLY, CDR2 FYNNEI. The CDR3 has 14 amino acids. V was cut by 2 bases and J by 0 bases, with 5 bases left in between. The CDR3 sequence is CASSEQGSNQPQHF. CDR3 bases: TGTGCCAGCAGTGAACAGGGTAGCAATCAGCCCCAGCATTTT.

The chain couples TRBV18 to TRBJ1-1, with D perhaps TRBD1 (5 bases). The V gene lost 3 bases and the J gene lost 11 bases, with 19 bases spanning the gap. The CDR3 consists of 14 residues. Germline loops: CDR1 KGHSH, CDR2 LQKENI. This CDR3 is CASSPNDLRGDAFF. The DNA for the CDR3 is TGTGCCAGCTCACCGAACGACCTAAGAGGGGATGCTTTCTTT.

V gene TRBV6-5 combines with J gene TRBJ1-1; D is possibly TRBD1 (5 bases). The germline CDR1 and CDR2 sequences are MNHEY and SVGAGI. The CDR3 loop spans 14 amino acids. The V end was cut by 6 bases, the J end by 1 base, with 12 bases between. The CDR3 loop reads CASRTIGGNTEAFF. The CDR3 DNA reads as TGTGCCAGCAGAACTATTGGGGGGAACACTGAAGCTTTCTTT.

This chain uses TRBV5-1 with TRBJ1-2; 10 bases fit TRBD1. Germline CDR1 and CDR2: SGHRS and YFSETQ. The CDR3 runs to 16 residues. V shed 4 bases and J 4 bases; nucleotides not matched to a gene: 10. The CDR3 here is CASSLEGTGAIYGYTF. DNA of the CDR3: TGCGCCAGCAGCCTTGAAGGGACAGGGGCAATCTATGGCTACACCTTC.